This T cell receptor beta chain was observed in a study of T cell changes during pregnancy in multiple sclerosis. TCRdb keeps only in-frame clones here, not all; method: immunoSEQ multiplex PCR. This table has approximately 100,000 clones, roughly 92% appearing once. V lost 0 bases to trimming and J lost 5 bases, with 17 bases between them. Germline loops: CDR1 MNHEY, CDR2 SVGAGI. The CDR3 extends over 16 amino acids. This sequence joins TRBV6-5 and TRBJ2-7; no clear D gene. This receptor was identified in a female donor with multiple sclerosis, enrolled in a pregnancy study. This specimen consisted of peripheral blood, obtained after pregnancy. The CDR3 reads CASSYSLGQRVHEQYF. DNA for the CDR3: TGTGCCAGCAGTTACTCCCTCGGTCAGCGCGTCCACGAGCAGTACTTC.